The rows below give T cell receptor beta chains drawn from one sample of a study of blood T cell repertoires in COVID-19. Generated by immunoSEQ multiplex PCR, the TCRdb table keeps only in-frame clones and is missing some. The sample lists roughly 220,000 clones, roughly 80% occurring once. The sequencing sample was made of peripheral blood. The receptors originated from a woman in her 30s who had recovered from COVID-19. Each CDR3 is given with its conserved first and last residue. A D gene is named only where the DNA matches it firmly. Only part of the rows carry a size: once, few, many, or a class if the clone is expanded.

v_call	j_call	d_call	clone_size	cdr3_aa	cdr3_nt
TRBV5-1	TRBJ2-6	TRBD2	.	CASSSLAVSSDSGANVLTF	TGCGCCAGCAGCTCTCTAGCGGTATCATCAGACTCTGGGGCCAACGTCCTGACTTTC
TRBV12-5	TRBJ2-2	TRBD2	.	CASGPGGSTGELFF	TGTGCTAGTGGTCCCGGGGGGAGCACCGGGGAGCTGTTTTTT
TRBV29-1	TRBJ2-1	TRBD1	.	CSVEGVRKTGDEQFF	TGCAGCGTTGAAGGGGTTCGGAAGACAGGGGATGAGCAGTTCTTC
TRBV5-5	TRBJ1-2	TRBD1	once	CASSPDRDGYGYTF	TGTGCCAGCAGCCCGGACAGGGACGGCTATGGCTACACCTTC
TRBV11-1	TRBJ1-1	TRBD1	.	CASSSRGQGDIAFF	TGTGCCAGCAGCTCGAGGGGGCAGGGCGATATAGCTTTCTTT
TRBV11-2	TRBJ2-4	TRBD2	.	CASSLASGRGIQYF	TGTGCCAGCAGCTTAGCTAGCGGGAGGGGGATTCAGTACTTC
TRBV9	TRBJ2-7	TRBD1	.	CASSGDRGPGFGYEQYF	TGTGCCAGCAGCGGGGACAGGGGTCCGGGGTTCGGATACGAGCAGTACTTC
TRBV30	TRBJ1-5	.	.	CAWSVGGRRQPQHF	TGTGCCTGGAGTGTAGGAGGGAGACGTCAGCCCCAGCATTTT
TRBV11-1	TRBJ2-7	TRBD1	.	CASSLRQGVFHEQYF	TGTGCCAGCAGCTTAAGGCAGGGGGTGTTCCACGAGCAGTACTTC
TRBV29-1	TRBJ2-4	TRBD1	.	CSVEGGGQGFAKNIQYF	TGCAGCGTCGAGGGTGGAGGACAGGGCTTCGCCAAAAACATTCAGTACTTC
TRBV28	TRBJ2-1	TRBD2	few	CASSRLGTSGDEQFF	TGTGCCAGCAGTCGATTAGGTACTAGCGGGGATGAGCAGTTCTTC
TRBV7-3	TRBJ1-5	.	.	CASSFYRNQPQHF	TGTGCCAGCAGTTTTTATCGCAATCAGCCCCAGCATTTT
TRBV30	TRBJ2-1	TRBD1	.	CAWSTDRANEQFF	TGTGCCTGGAGCACGGACAGGGCGAATGAGCAGTTCTTC
TRBV3-1/TRBV3-2	TRBJ2-1	TRBD2	.	CASSPGTSPNEQFF	TGTGCCAGCAGCCCCGGGACTAGCCCTAATGAGCAGTTCTTC
TRBV6-2/TRBV6-3	TRBJ1-2	TRBD1	.	CASSYSGQGARGYTF	TGTGCCAGCAGTTATTCGGGACAGGGGGCGCGAGGCTACACCTTC
TRBV6-5	TRBJ2-1	.	.	CASSPGDYNEQFF	TGTGCCAGCAGCCCGGGGGACTACAATGAGCAGTTCTTC
TRBV5-1	TRBJ1-6	.	.	CASSLRWRGALYNSPLHF	TGCGCCAGCAGCTTGAGGTGGAGGGGTGCCCTATATAATTCACCCCTCCACTTT
TRBV4-1	TRBJ1-5	.	.	CASSQEARFNQPQHF	TGCGCCAGCAGCCAAGAAGCGCGGTTCAATCAGCCCCAGCATTTT
TRBV5-5	TRBJ1-2	.	once	CASANRDYGYTF	TGTGCCAGCGCGAACAGGGACTATGGCTACACCTTC
TRBV27	TRBJ1-4	TRBD1	.	CASSFRGRGEKLFF	TGTGCCAGCAGTTTTAGGGGGCGGGGTGAAAAACTGTTTTTT